One sample yielded the 31 T cell receptor beta chains listed below, sequenced in a study of cytomegalovirus exposure and HLA in healthy donors. Clones were sequenced by immunoSEQ multiplex PCR, and TCRdb holds only the in-frame ones, with some missing. The table lists 78,000 or so clones, around 94% of them singletons. Sequences were obtained from PBMCs. The receptors were sampled from a woman under 30 in good health and CMV-seropositive.

About this clone itself: At the DNA level, this CDR3 is encoded by other sequences in the same sample as well. The genes are TRBV18 and TRBJ1-5; a possible D gene is TRBD1 (6 bases). CDR3 length: 14 amino acids. Germline CDR1 KGHSH, CDR2 LQKENI. Trimming removed 3 bases from V and 1 base from J, with 7 bases in between. CDR3 amino acids: CASSPQGSNQPQHF. CDR3 coding DNA: TGTGCCAGCTCACCTCAGGGGAGCAATCAGCCCCAGCATTTT.

V gene TRBV11-2 combines with J gene TRBJ1-6; maybe TRBD1 (5 bases). V lost 5 bases and J 16 bases, leaving 18 bases between the germline ends. CDR3 length: 13 residues. Germline V gene sequence: CDR1 SGHAT, CDR2 FQNNGV. Written as DNA, the CDR3 is TGTGCCAGCAGCCCCCACCCGACAGACCCACTCCACTTT. This gives the protein CASSPHPTDPLHF.

This clone occurred a few times. The chain combines TRBV7-9 with TRBJ2-7; 7 bases are a match to TRBD2. Germline trimming cut 4 bases from V and 7 bases from J; bases unmatched to any gene: 7. The CDR3 covers 13 residues. CDR1 SEHNR and CDR2 FQNEAQ come from the germline V gene (reference sequence). For the CDR3, the DNA is TGTGCCAGCAGCTCTGAGACCGGGAGGGAGCAGTACTTC. It specifies CASSSETGREQYF. The variable domain in full, completed from reference TRBV7-9 and TRBJ2-7, reads DTGVSQNPRHKITKRGQNVTFRCDPISEHNRLYWYRQTLGQGPEFLTYFQNEAQLEKSRLLSDRFSAERPKGSFSTLEIQRTEQGDSAMYLCASSSETGREQYFGPGTRLTVT.

This clone was counted once. V gene TRBV9 combines with J gene TRBJ1-1; D ambiguous. The ends were cut back, 0 bases at V and 7 bases at J, with 13 bases in the middle. The CDR3 loop spans 14 amino acids. Germline V gene sequence: CDR1 SGDLS, CDR2 YYNGEE. In DNA form, the CDR3 reads TGTGCCAGCAGCGTAGTGGTGAAGGAGTATGAAGCTTTCTTT. Translation: CASSVVVKEYEAFF.

The chain combines TRBV28 with TRBJ1-2, with TRBD1 identical over 9 bases. The length of the CDR3 is 15 residues. Trimming cost V 2 bases and J 9 bases; bases outside gene matches: 10. Germline V gene lookup returns CDR1 MDHEN and CDR2 SYDVKM. The DNA for the CDR3 is TGTGCCAGCAGTTTACCCCCGGGACAGGGTTACCGCTACACCTTC. The encoded protein is CASSLPPGQGYRYTF.

V gene TRBV28 combines with J gene TRBJ2-1; TRBD2 matches 7 bases. CDR1 and CDR2 (germline): MDHEN, SYDVKM. V was pared by 6 bases and J by 2 bases, with 10 bases of the junction left unmatched. The length of the CDR3 is 16 residues. The CDR3 protein is CASSEGGGVAYNEQFF. For the CDR3, the DNA is TGTGCCAGCAGCGAAGGTGGGGGGGTTGCCTACAATGAGCAGTTCTTC.

The V gene is TRBV7-9, the J gene TRBJ1-2; no clear D gene. Trimming shortened V by 6 bases and J by 3 bases, and 8 bases separated the two germline ends. This CDR3 has 12 amino acids. Per the germline V gene, CDR1 is SEHNR and CDR2 is FQNEAQ (reference sequence). CDR3: CASSSGYYGYTF. CDR3 nucleotide sequence: TGTGCCAGCAGTTCAGGCTACTATGGCTACACCTTC.

V and J are TRBV10-3 and TRBJ2-7; D is possibly TRBD1 (6 bases). CDR3 length: 12 residues. Deletions cut 8 bases from V and 5 bases from J, with 13 bases between. Germline CDR1 reads ENHRY; CDR2 reads SYGVKD. This CDR3 is CAIGKGGHEQYF. The CDR3 DNA is TGTGCCATCGGGAAAGGGGGTCACGAGCAGTACTTC.

The chain employs TRBV7-2 and TRBJ1-4, with 8 bases aligning to TRBD1. Germline CDR1 is SGHTA and CDR2 is FQGNSA. V shed 5 bases and J 10 bases; nucleotides not matched to a gene: 6. The CDR3 contains 13 residues. The CDR3 sequence: CASSLETGAKLFF. CDR3 in DNA: TGTGCCAGCAGCCTGGAGACAGGGGCAAAACTGTTTTTT.

V is TRBV28 and J is TRBJ1-5, with D possibly matching TRBD1 (5 bases). CDR3 length: 15 residues. Per germline, CDR1 MDHEN and CDR2 SYDVKM. Trimming took off 1 base at V and 1 base at J, with 8 bases between the two ends. The CDR3 DNA follows: TGTGCCAGCAGTTTATTTCCAGGGAGCAATCAGCCCCAGCATTTT. Translating it yields CASSLFPGSNQPQHF.

The genes are TRBV30 and TRBJ2-1, with D possibly matching TRBD2 (6 bases). V dropped 6 bases and J dropped 0 bases, with 15 bases sitting between them. The germline V gene encodes CDR1 GTSNPN and CDR2 SVGIG (reference sequence). The CDR3 spans 15 residues. The CDR3 spells CACRSGLSSYNEQFF. The CDR3 bases are TGTGCCTGCCGTAGCGGACTCAGCTCCTACAATGAGCAGTTCTTC.

The gene calls are TRBV2 and TRBJ2-1; a weak D match, TRBD1 (5 bases). Germline values: CDR1 SNHLY, CDR2 FYNNEI. V was clipped by 2 bases and J by 10 bases, with 18 bases between them. The CDR3 contains 15 residues. CDR3 nucleotides: TGTGCCAGCAGTGAAATGGGTCAGGGAATAGGGGAGCAGTTCTTC. It codes for CASSEMGQGIGEQFF.

This clone was counted only a few times. This chain joins TRBV9 and TRBJ1-2; 12 nucleotides match TRBD1. With V trimmed by 4 bases and J by 8 bases, 15 bases remained unmatched. This CDR3 has 17 amino acids. CDR1 is SGDLS and CDR2 is YYNGEE in the germline V gene. CDR3 sequence: CASSPHGGTGGLGGYTF. CDR3 nucleotides: TGTGCCAGCAGCCCACACGGGGGGACAGGGGGCCTGGGAGGCTACACCTTC.

This sequence joins TRBV5-1 and TRBJ2-5, with D perhaps matching TRBD2 (5 bases). CDR3 length: 15 amino acids. Trimming took 1 base from V and 2 from J, leaving 12 bases between them. CDR1 is SGHRS and CDR2 is YFSETQ in the germline V gene. The CDR3 reads CASSLSRGGQETQYF. CDR3 sequence (DNA): TGCGCCAGCAGCTTGTCTCGCGGAGGACAAGAGACCCAGTACTTC.

The genes are TRBV7-2 and TRBJ1-3, with 7 nucleotides matching TRBD1. The V gene end was trimmed by 5 bases and the J gene end by 0 bases; junction bases not matched to a gene: 7. The CDR3 is 16 residues long. Germline CDR1 SGHTA, CDR2 FQGNSA. CDR3 region: CASSQTGTASGNTIYF. CDR3 nucleotide sequence: TGTGCCAGCAGCCAAACAGGGACAGCCTCTGGAAACACCATATATTTT.

The gene calls are TRBV7-8 and TRBJ1-5; D not certain. V shed 3 bases and J shed 4 bases, with 10 bases lying between them. Germline V gene sequence: CDR1 SGHVS, CDR2 FQNEAQ. The length of the CDR3 is 14 residues. This CDR3 reads CASSFNPGNQPQHF. The DNA for the CDR3 is TGTGCCAGCAGCTTTAATCCGGGGAATCAGCCCCAGCATTTT.

The chain employs TRBV6-1 and TRBJ2-4; D is unclear. From germline, CDR1 is MNHNS and CDR2 SASEGT. With 4 bases removed from V and 1 base from J, the gap between germline ends came to 14 bases. The CDR3 is 16 residues long. CDR3 nucleotide sequence: TGTGCCAGCAGTGCTAGAGTTCTTTGGGCCAAAAACATTCAGTACTTC. Its protein is CASSARVLWAKNIQYF.

This chain connects TRBV6-5 to TRBJ2-5; TRBD2 matches 14 bases. CDR1 and CDR2 (germline): MNHEY, SVGAGI. The CDR3 length is 15 residues. V lost 4 bases to trimming and J lost 7 bases; unmatched junction nucleotides: 5. CDR3 DNA sequence: TGTGCCAGCAGTTCGGTAGGACTAGCGGGAGGGACCCAGTACTTC. This codes for CASSSVGLAGGTQYF.

The chain links TRBV18 to TRBJ1-2, with 8 bases aligning to TRBD1. This CDR3 region has 15 residues. Germline CDR1 is KGHSH and CDR2 is LQKENI. J was trimmed by 3 bases and V by 3 bases; bases with no gene match: 6. CDR3 in DNA: TGTGCCAGCTCACCCGACCAGACAGGGGACTATGGCTACACCTTC. Translating it yields CASSPDQTGDYGYTF.

The chain carries TRBV30 and TRBJ2-7, with 11 nucleotides matching TRBD1. The CDR3 has 15 residues. Germline values: CDR1 GTSNPN, CDR2 SVGIG (reference sequence). Trimming took 4 bases from V and 5 from J; bases not matched to a gene: 10. The CDR3, as DNA: TGTGCCTGGACGGGGACAGGGGGTCGAGTCGACGAGCAGTACTTC. It codes for CAWTGTGGRVDEQYF. Combining the CDR3 with reference TRBV30 and TRBJ2-7 gives the whole variable domain SQTIHQWPATLVQPVGSPLSLECTVEGTSNPNLYWYRQAAGRGLQLLFYSVGIGQISSEVPQNLSASRPQDRQFILSSKKLLLSDSGFYLCAWTGTGGRVDEQYFGPGTRLTVT.

This chain connects TRBV11-2 to TRBJ2-1; D might be TRBD1 (6 bases). The V gene lost 0 bases and the J gene lost 0 bases, with 15 bases spanning the gap. The CDR3 spans 18 residues. Germline CDR1 and CDR2: SGHAT and FQNNGV. CDR3 residues: CASSLDIRQGTSYNEQFF. The CDR3 DNA sequence: TGTGCCAGCAGCTTAGATATCAGGCAGGGGACCTCCTACAATGAGCAGTTCTTC.

The chain recombines TRBV12-5 with TRBJ2-3, with D possibly TRBD1 on 5 matching bases. The CDR3 has 15 amino acids. From germline, CDR1 is LGHNT and CDR2 FRNRAP. Trimming removed 6 bases from V and 0 bases from J, with 13 bases in between. The CDR3 nucleotides are TGTGCTAGTGGGAAGGGGTCAACTAGCACAGATACGCAGTATTTT. This codes for CASGKGSTSTDTQYF.

This chain connects TRBV27 to TRBJ2-7, with 11 nucleotides matching TRBD1. Losses at the gene ends were 3 bases for V and 2 bases for J; bases not matched to a gene: 18. The CDR3 has 20 amino acids. CDR1 is MNHEY, CDR2 SMNVEV, per germline (reference sequence). The CDR3 here is CASSFLTGTGGYPSAYEQYF. CDR3 bases: TGTGCCAGCAGTTTTCTAACCGGGACAGGGGGGTATCCGTCTGCCTACGAGCAGTACTTC.

The chain recombines TRBV19 with TRBJ1-5; 7 nucleotides match TRBD1. Germline V lookup: CDR1 LNHDA, CDR2 SQIVND (reference sequence). V trimming: 5 bases; J trimming: 2 bases; junction bases outside the gene matches: 12. The CDR3 has 17 residues. CDR3 in amino acids: CASSPRQGGLGNQPQHF. In nucleotides, the CDR3 is TGTGCCAGTAGTCCAAGGCAGGGGGGCTTGGGCAATCAGCCCCAGCATTTT.

This clone was recorded only once. The chain carries TRBV4-1 and TRBJ1-1; possibly TRBD1 for D (5 bases). The CDR3 runs 15 residues. Germline CDR1 is MGHRA and CDR2 is YSYEKL. V dropped 5 bases and J dropped 0 bases, with 13 bases sitting between them. In DNA, the CDR3 is TGCGCCAGCAGCGCACAGGCCCCGATGAACACTGAAGCTTTCTTT. Residues: CASSAQAPMNTEAFF.

The chain links TRBV19 to TRBJ1-4; D perhaps matches TRBD1 (6 bases). The CDR3 contains 15 residues. The V gene's germline CDR1 is LNHDA and CDR2 SQIVND (reference sequence). V lost 3 bases, J lost 7 bases, and 15 bases lay in between. This CDR3 reads CASSISRRGTEKLFF. The CDR3 DNA is TGTGCCAGTAGTATTTCCCGCAGGGGAACTGAAAAACTGTTTTTT.

The CDR3 here is CASSETGDRRGQPQHF. The CDR3 nucleotides read TGTGCCAGCAGTGAGACAGGGGACAGGCGTGGTCAGCCCCAGCATTTT. The chain employs TRBV6-1 and TRBJ1-5; 8 positions agree with TRBD1. CDR3 length: 16 residues. CDR1 MNHNS and CDR2 SASEGT come from the germline V gene. The J segment lost 6 bases and the V segment lost 3 bases, leaving 10 bases of the junction unmatched.

V and J are TRBV7-9 and TRBJ2-3; a weak D match, TRBD2 (5 bases). The germline V gene has CDR1 SEHNR and CDR2 FQNEAQ (reference sequence). The germline V and J ends were trimmed by 2 bases and 2 bases, with 8 bases remaining between them. The CDR3 runs 14 residues. The CDR3 loop is CASSLRGITDTQYF. CDR3 DNA sequence: TGTGCCAGCAGCTTACGGGGAATCACAGATACGCAGTATTTT.

This clone came up once. This sequence joins TRBV10-3 and TRBJ2-7; TRBD2 might be the D (5 bases). V was clipped by 3 bases and J by 7 bases, with 16 bases between them. CDR1 is ENHRY and CDR2 is SYGVKD in the germline V gene. The CDR3 loop spans 14 amino acids. Here the CDR3 reads CAISDLARVKEQYF. The CDR3 DNA sequence: TGTGCCATCAGTGATCTAGCACGAGTTAAGGAGCAGTACTTC.

The chain links TRBV6-4 to TRBJ2-2, with 11 bases matching TRBD2. The CDR3 is 17 amino acids. From germline, CDR1 is MRHNA and CDR2 SNTAGT. Trimming removed 8 bases from V and 0 bases from J; junction bases left unmatched: 8. CDR3 loop: CASRGLAGGANTGELFF. As DNA, the CDR3 is TGTGCCAGCCGGGGTCTAGCGGGAGGAGCGAACACCGGGGAGCTGTTTTTT.

The chain is built from TRBV18 and TRBJ1-1, with 7 nucleotides matching TRBD1. Germline CDR1 and CDR2: KGHSH and LQKENI. J lost 2 bases, V lost 1 base, and 4 bases had no gene match. The CDR3 has 15 residues. CDR3 sequence: CASSPQNRGNTEAFF. DNA for the CDR3: TGTGCCAGCTCACCACAGAACAGGGGAAACACTGAAGCTTTCTTT.